The 31 T cell receptor beta chains reported below all come from one sample, sequenced in a study of T cells after yellow fever vaccination. TCRdb reanalysed the 5' RACE reads using MiXCR and keeps one entry per CDR3 protein. In the table there are approximately 580,000 distinct CDR3 sequences, less than 20% of which are singletons. The sample in question was PBMCs, obtained 5 days after the first yellow fever vaccination. Source of these receptors: a man younger than 35 who received the YFV17D yellow fever vaccine.

This clonotype was counted only a few times. The V gene is TRBV5-1, the J gene TRBJ1-2; TRBD1 matches 7 bases. Looked up from germline, CDR1 is SGHRS and CDR2 is YFSETQ. The ends lost 4 bases at V and 3 bases at J; junction bases unmatched: 9. CDR3 length: 15 amino acids. The CDR3 is CASSVTGDEDYGYTF. CDR3 nucleotide sequence: TGCGCCAGCAGCGTCACAGGGGATGAAGACTATGGCTACACCTTC.

In nucleotides, the CDR3 is TGTGCCAGCGCCGTTGCAGATACGCAGTATTTT. It yields the protein CASAVADTQYF. This chain links TRBV6-5 with TRBJ2-3; no clear D gene. V lost 8 bases and J 4 bases, leaving 7 bases between the germline ends. In germline, CDR1 is MNHEY, CDR2 SVGAGI. This CDR3 region has 11 residues.

The genes are TRBV13 and TRBJ1-2; 8 positions match TRBD1. This CDR3 region has 16 residues. The germline V gene encodes CDR1 PRHDT and CDR2 FYEKMQ (reference sequence). After removal of 5 bases from V and 4 bases from J, the junction contained 12 bases not matched to a gene. CDR3 sequence: CASSPRTGLFSYGYTF. CDR3 DNA sequence: TGTGCCAGCAGCCCAAGGACAGGGCTTTTTAGCTATGGCTACACCTTC.

This chain uses TRBV15 with TRBJ2-5, with a weak D call TRBD1 (5 bases). Trimming stripped 1 base from V and 3 bases from J, with 18 bases between. CDR1 LNHNV and CDR2 YYDKDF come from the germline V gene (reference sequence). CDR3 length equals 17 residues. CDR3 residues: CATSRVVKARVEETQYF. The CDR3 coding sequence is TGTGCCACCAGCAGAGTCGTGAAGGCCAGGGTGGAAGAGACCCAGTACTTC.

This clonotype was detected many times. The rearrangement joins TRBV12-3 or TRBV12-4 to TRBJ2-4; TRBD1 aligns across 7 bases. J was trimmed by 0 bases and V by 6 bases; bases with no gene match: 8. This CDR3 is 16 amino acids long. The CDR3 reads CASSPGQDQAKNIQYF. The CDR3 DNA reads TGTGCCAGCAGCCCCGGACAGGACCAAGCCAAAAACATTCAGTACTTC.

The chain is built from TRBV20-1 and TRBJ1-2; D is unresolved. CDR1 DFQATT and CDR2 SNEGSKA come from the germline V gene (reference sequence). Deletions cut 0 bases from V and 5 bases from J, with 16 bases between. CDR3 size: 15 residues. The CDR3 is CSARDPPGMSYGYTF. The CDR3, as DNA: TGCAGTGCTAGAGATCCCCCCGGTATGAGTTATGGCTACACCTTC.

About this clonotype: The junction does not match germline at one end; this may be a read error. The chain couples TRBV12-3 or TRBV12-4 to TRBJ2-1; 15 bases are shared with TRBD2. The CDR3 is 13 amino acids. Here the CDR3 reads CASRGTSGGTPIF. The CDR3 DNA follows: TGTGCCAGCAGGGGGACTAGCGGGGGGACCCCCATCTTC.

This clonotype was detected only a few times. CDR3 sequence reads: CASSQGTYGYTF. As DNA, the CDR3 is TGTGCCAGCAGCCAAGGGACCTATGGCTACACCTTC. The genes are TRBV5-6 and TRBJ1-2, with D perhaps matching TRBD1 (5 bases). The V end lost 4 bases, the J end lost 4 bases, and 8 bases lay between the germline ends. CDR3 length: 12 residues. Germline CDR1 reads SGHDT; CDR2 reads YYEEEE.

The J gene is TRBJ1-3, the V gene TRBV6-5; TRBD1 is a possible D gene (5 bases). Between the trimmed V and J ends, which lost 6 bases and 10 bases, there was a span of 13 bases. The CDR3 totals 12 residues. Germline CDR1 is MNHEY and CDR2 is SVGAGI. The CDR3 here is CASRGDARTIYF. The DNA for the CDR3 is TGTGCCAGCAGGGGGGACGCCAGAACCATATATTTT.

The chain recombines TRBV20-1 with TRBJ1-2; D call uncertain. The CDR3 is 14 amino acids. The V end was cut by 0 bases, the J end by 0 bases, with 8 bases between. The germline CDR1 and CDR2 sequences are DFQATT and SNEGSKA (reference sequence). This chain's CDR3 is CSARDTKANYGYTF. The DNA of the CDR3 is TGCAGTGCTAGAGACACCAAGGCTAACTATGGCTACACCTTC.

Concerning this clonotype: The CDR3 does not close with the conserved phenylalanine or tryptophan, likely indicating a read error. The chain uses TRBV12-3 or TRBV12-4 and TRBJ2-5, with D possibly matching TRBD2 (6 bases). This CDR3 has 12 residues. The V gene lost 2 bases and the J gene lost 5 bases, with 6 bases spanning the gap. CDR3 loop: CASSLSGETQYL. The CDR3 bases are TGTGCCAGCAGTTTAAGCGGGGAGACCCAGTACCTC.

The DNA for the CDR3 is TGTGCCAGCAGCCCTTCCTGGGGGGGTCAGCCCCAGCATTTT. This sequence encodes CASSPSWGGQPQHF. The rearrangement joins TRBV3-1 to TRBJ1-5, with a possible D match to TRBD1 (5 bases). Germline V lookup: CDR1 LGHDT, CDR2 YNNKEL (reference sequence). This CDR3 comprises 14 residues. Trimming stripped 4 bases from V and 6 bases from J, with 13 bases between.

This chain uses TRBV6-1 with TRBJ2-1; 8 bases align to TRBD2. CDR3 length: 16 amino acids. Germline assignment: CDR1 MNHNS and CDR2 SASEGT. V was pared by 6 bases and J by 5 bases, with 12 bases of the junction left unmatched. The CDR3 DNA sequence: TGTGCCAGCAGCCCCCGGGGGGGGGCCGGGGACAATGAGCAGTTCTTC. This sequence encodes CASSPRGGAGDNEQFF.

Only a few counts were recorded for this clonotype. This chain links TRBV12-3 or TRBV12-4 with TRBJ2-7; D uncertain. Trimming took off 1 base at V and 4 bases at J, with 17 bases between the two ends. The CDR3 loop spans 16 amino acids. CDR3 in amino acids: CASSLGSAGGVYEQYF. The DNA of the CDR3 is TGTGCCAGCAGTTTAGGGTCTGCAGGCGGCGTTTACGAGCAGTACTTC.

V usage is TRBV6-2 or TRBV6-3 and J usage is TRBJ1-1; no clear D. V was shortened by 1 base and J by 3 bases, with 9 bases between the two germline ends. This CDR3 comprises 14 residues. CDR1 is MNHEY and CDR2 is SVGEGT in the germline V gene. The CDR3 sequence: CASSYYPDHTEAFF. CDR3 nucleotides: TGTGCCAGCAGTTACTATCCAGACCACACTGAAGCTTTCTTT.

This clonotype was seen a handful of times. V gene TRBV3-1 combines with J gene TRBJ2-1; D is unresolved. V gave up 4 bases and J gave up 15 bases, with 19 bases separating them. Germline V gene sequence: CDR1 LGHDT, CDR2 YNNKEL (reference sequence). CDR3 length: 13 amino acids. The CDR3 region is CASSLKPGPLRFF. CDR3 sequence (DNA): TGTGCCAGCAGCCTTAAACCGGGCCCTCTGAGGTTCTTC.

The V call is TRBV5-6, the J call TRBJ1-1; the match to TRBD1 covers 9 bases. Looked up from germline, CDR1 is SGHDT and CDR2 is YYEEEE. The CDR3 is 18 residues long. Trimming cost V 5 bases and J 3 bases; bases outside gene matches: 17. CDR3: CASRSPGTGGMWDTEAFF. In DNA form, the CDR3 reads TGTGCCAGCAGATCGCCGGGAACAGGGGGCATGTGGGACACTGAAGCTTTCTTT.

This sequence joins TRBV2 and TRBJ1-2, with a possible D match to TRBD1 (6 bases). Germline V CDR1 and CDR2: SNHLY, FYNNEI. V lost 8 bases and J 6 bases, leaving 25 bases between the germline ends. The CDR3 covers 16 residues. CDR3 residues: CASDQQGFMEHDGYTF. CDR3 nucleotides: TGTGCCAGCGATCAACAGGGTTTTATGGAGCATGATGGCTACACCTTC.

This clonotype was counted between two and nine times. This chain uses TRBV10-3 with TRBJ2-1; 8 nucleotides agree with TRBD2. Germline assignment: CDR1 ENHRY and CDR2 SYGVKD. Losses at the gene ends were 2 bases for V and 6 bases for J; bases not matched to a gene: 3. The CDR3 spans 14 residues. In DNA form, the CDR3 reads TGTGCCATCAGTGAGGGCCGGGGGGGCAATGAGCAGTTCTTC. The encoded protein is CAISEGRGGNEQFF.

This clonotype was seen a few times. The chain combines TRBV25-1 with TRBJ2-7, with TRBD2 matching 7 bases. Germline V CDR1 and CDR2: MGHDK, SYGVNS. V was clipped by 2 bases and J by 4 bases; unmatched bases: 11. The length of the CDR3 is 16 residues. The CDR3 sequence is CASSEGWEAGEYEQYF. The CDR3, as DNA: TGTGCCAGCAGTGAAGGGTGGGAGGCGGGGGAGTACGAGCAGTACTTC.

V gene TRBV20-1 combines with J gene TRBJ1-1; D is unresolved. CDR1 DFQATT and CDR2 SNEGSKA come from the germline V gene (reference sequence). Trimming shortened V by 0 bases and J by 6 bases, and 17 bases separated the two germline ends. The CDR3 runs 15 residues. The CDR3 loop reads CSARDYSAPFSEAFF. The DNA of the CDR3 is TGCAGTGCTAGAGATTACAGTGCCCCTTTCTCTGAAGCTTTCTTT.

This clonotype was counted a few times. J is TRBJ1-2 and V is TRBV6-1, with D uncertain. With 10 bases removed from V and 2 bases from J, the gap between germline ends came to 17 bases. In germline, CDR1 is MNHNS, CDR2 SASEGT. CDR3 size: 14 residues. Here the CDR3 reads CATRTGSGNYGYTF. In DNA, the CDR3 is TGTGCCACCCGAACGGGTTCCGGCAACTATGGCTACACCTTC.

This clonotype was recorded a few times. The chain combines TRBV6-2 or TRBV6-3 with TRBJ1-6; TRBD1 matches 8 bases. The CDR3 sequence is 17 residues long. CDR1 and CDR2 (germline): MNHEY, SVGEGT. Losses at the gene ends were 11 bases for V and 2 bases for J; bases not matched to a gene: 14. CDR3 in amino acids: CAGDWQGAIAYNSPLHF. For the CDR3, the DNA is TGTGCCGGCGACTGGCAGGGGGCTATAGCCTATAATTCACCCCTCCACTTT.

The rearrangement joins TRBV6-1 to TRBJ2-7; the D gene is possibly TRBD2 (5 bases). CDR3 length: 12 amino acids. Trimming stripped 5 bases from V and 5 bases from J, with 10 bases between. Germline assignment: CDR1 MNHNS and CDR2 SASEGT. The CDR3 loop reads CASSPGSHEQYV. The CDR3 DNA follows: TGTGCCAGCAGTCCGGGGTCCCACGAGCAGTACGTC.

This clonotype was detected a few times. DNA for the CDR3: TGTGCCAGCAGCTTAGTCAGCACAGGGACTGGAAACACCATATATTTT. This encodes CASSLVSTGTGNTIYF. The chain joins TRBV7-9 to TRBJ1-3; a weak D match, TRBD1 (6 bases). The CDR3 has 16 amino acids. Trimming removed 1 base at V and 2 bases at J, with 12 bases between. The germline gives CDR1 SEHNR, CDR2 FQNEAQ (reference sequence).

As DNA, the CDR3 is TGTGCCAGCAGCTTAACCGGGGGCAGCTCCTACGAGCAGTACTTC. Translation: CASSLTGGSSYEQYF. The rearrangement joins TRBV7-9 to TRBJ2-7; D may match TRBD1 or TRBD2 (6 bases each). From germline, CDR1 is SEHNR and CDR2 FQNEAQ (reference sequence). The CDR3 extends over 15 amino acids. The ends were cut back, 2 bases at V and 0 bases at J, with 11 bases in the middle.

The chain couples TRBV12-3 or TRBV12-4 to TRBJ2-5; 7 nucleotides line up with TRBD1. The CDR3 has 14 residues. With V trimmed by 6 bases and J by 4 bases, 8 bases remained unmatched. CDR3 sequence: CASSRTGVAETQYF. The CDR3 DNA is TGTGCCAGCAGCCGAACAGGGGTCGCAGAGACCCAGTACTTC.

The V gene is TRBV7-6, the J gene TRBJ1-1, with TRBD1 matching over 8 bases. The CDR3 sequence is 14 residues long. After removal of 4 bases from V and 6 bases from J, the junction contained 7 bases not matched to a gene. The germline V gene encodes CDR1 SGHVS and CDR2 FNYEAQ. The CDR3 region is CASSSRTGRSEAFF. CDR3 DNA sequence: TGTGCCAGCAGCTCCAGGACAGGGAGGTCTGAAGCTTTCTTT.

This clonotype was detected only a few times. The rearrangement joins TRBV10-3 to TRBJ1-1; D call uncertain. Trimming removed 7 bases from V and 1 base from J, with 10 bases in between. The CDR3 totals 13 residues. Germline V gene sequence: CDR1 ENHRY, CDR2 SYGVKD. In DNA form, the CDR3 reads TGTGCCATCAAGGCTGGCCAGAACACTGAAGCTTTCTTT. Protein product: CAIKAGQNTEAFF.

V usage is TRBV11-2 and J usage is TRBJ1-2, with unresolved D. V lost 5 bases and J lost 0, with 19 bases in between. The CDR3 is made up of 17 amino acids. Germline CDR1 and CDR2: SGHAT and FQNNGV. CDR3 in amino acids: CASSPLEGSRANYGYTF. DNA for the CDR3: TGTGCCAGCAGCCCCCTGGAGGGTAGTAGGGCTAACTATGGCTACACCTTC.

This clonotype was observed a few times. This rearrangement joins TRBV5-6 to TRBJ2-3; D not resolved. V was trimmed by 9 bases and J by 3 bases, leaving 11 bases between them. CDR3 size: 12 residues. Germline V gives CDR1 SGHDT, CDR2 YYEEEE. This chain's CDR3 is CATASETDTQYF. DNA for the CDR3: TGTGCCACCGCATCTGAGACAGATACGCAGTATTTT.